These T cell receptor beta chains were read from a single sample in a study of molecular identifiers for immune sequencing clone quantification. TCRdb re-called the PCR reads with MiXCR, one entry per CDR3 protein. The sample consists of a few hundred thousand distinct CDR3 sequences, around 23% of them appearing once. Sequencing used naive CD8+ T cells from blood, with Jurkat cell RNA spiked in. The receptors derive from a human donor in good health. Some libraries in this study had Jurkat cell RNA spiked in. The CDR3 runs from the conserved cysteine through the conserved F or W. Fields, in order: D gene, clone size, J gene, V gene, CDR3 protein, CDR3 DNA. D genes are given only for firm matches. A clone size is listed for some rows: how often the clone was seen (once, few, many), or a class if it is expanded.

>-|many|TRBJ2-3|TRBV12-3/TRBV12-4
CASSTLGQTDTQYF
TGTGCCAGCAGTACCCTAGGACAGACAGATACGCAGTATTTT
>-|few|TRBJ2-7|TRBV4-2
CASSRTQVTSYEQYF
TGTGCCAGCAGTCGAACCCAGGTAACCTCCTACGAGCAGTACTTC
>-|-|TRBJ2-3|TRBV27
CASSSPRGSGITDTQYF
TGTGCCAGCAGTTCCCCGCGTGGTAGCGGAATCACAGATACGCAGTATTTT
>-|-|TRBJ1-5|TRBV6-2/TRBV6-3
CASSLGLVSNQPQHF
TGTGCCAGCAGCCTAGGGTTGGTAAGCAATCAGCCCCAGCATTTT
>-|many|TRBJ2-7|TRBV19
CASSGPYEQYF
TGTGCCAGTAGTGGCCCCTACGAGCAGTACTTC
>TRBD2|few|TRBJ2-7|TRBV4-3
CASSQELAAIYEQYF
TGCGCCAGCAGCCAAGAACTAGCGGCTATTTACGAGCAGTACTTC
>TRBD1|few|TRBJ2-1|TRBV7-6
CACSPERDSYNEQFF
TGTGCCTGCAGCCCAGAGAGGGACAGCTACAATGAGCAGTTCTTC
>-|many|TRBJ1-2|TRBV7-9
CASSLADVYGYTF
TGTGCCAGCAGCTTAGCTGATGTTTATGGCTACACCTTC
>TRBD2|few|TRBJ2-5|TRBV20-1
CSASGWLAGSPGETQYF
TGCAGTGCCTCCGGGTGGCTAGCGGGCTCCCCGGGAGAGACCCAGTACTTC
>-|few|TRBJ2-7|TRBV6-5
CASSEDYSPSYEQYF
TGTGCCAGCAGTGAGGATTATTCCCCCTCCTACGAGCAGTACTTC
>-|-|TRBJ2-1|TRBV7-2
CASSIGDYNEQFF
TGTGCCAGCAGCATAGGCGATTACAATGAGCAGTTCTTC
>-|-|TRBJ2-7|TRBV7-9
CASSLGDTRPRSYEQYF
TGTGCCAGCAGCCTTGGAGACACCCGGCCTCGCTCCTACGAGCAGTACTTC
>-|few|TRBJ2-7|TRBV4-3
CASSSGRTYEQYF
TGCGCCAGCAGCTCGGGACGGACCTACGAGCAGTACTTC
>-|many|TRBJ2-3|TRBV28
CASSPGTADTQYF
TGTGCCAGCAGTCCGGGGACTGCAGATACGCAGTATTTT
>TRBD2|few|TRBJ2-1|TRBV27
CASSISSGGHNEQFF
TGTGCCAGCAGTATATCTAGCGGGGGTCACAATGAGCAGTTCTTC
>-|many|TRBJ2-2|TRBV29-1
CSVEAGAGELFF
TGCAGCGTTGAGGCAGGGGCCGGGGAGCTGTTTTTT
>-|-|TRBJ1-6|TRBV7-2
CASRFNNSPLHF
TGTGCCAGCCGCTTTAATAATTCACCCCTCCACTTT
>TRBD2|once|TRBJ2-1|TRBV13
CASSLRLADYNEQSF
TGTGCCAGCAGCCTCAGACTAGCGGACTACAATGAGCAGTCCTTC
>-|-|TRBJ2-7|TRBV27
CASSLFGANYEQYF
TGTGCCAGCAGTTTATTTGGGGCCAACTACGAGCAGTACTTC
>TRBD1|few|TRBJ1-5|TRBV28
CASGPTGGNQPQHF
TGTGCCAGCGGGCCGACAGGGGGCAATCAGCCCCAGCATTTT